The 26 T cell receptor beta chains below come from one sample, sequenced in a study of T cell changes during pregnancy in multiple sclerosis. Assay used: immunoSEQ multiplex PCR; TCRdb lists only in-frame clones, some missing. Of 85,000 to 100,000 clones listed, approximately 92% are singletons. The material sequenced was peripheral blood, taken in the first trimester of pregnancy. The receptors originated from a female donor with multiple sclerosis, enrolled in a pregnancy study.

The chain's CDR3 is CASSRHIDSNQPQHF. CDR3 sequence (DNA): TGTGCCAGTAGTAGGCATATCGATAGCAATCAGCCCCAGCATTTT. V is TRBV19 and J is TRBJ1-5, with D unresolved. V was trimmed by 4 bases and J by 0 bases, leaving 10 bases between them. Germline loops: CDR1 LNHDA, CDR2 SQIVND (reference sequence). There are 15 residues in the CDR3.

The rearrangement joins TRBV4-1 to TRBJ2-7; 7 bases map to TRBD1. Trimming at V came to 4 bases and at J to 3 bases, leaving 6 bases not matched to a gene. Germline lookup yields CDR1 MGHRA and CDR2 YSYEKL. The CDR3 runs to 14 residues. The chain's CDR3 is CASSPRDSLYEQYF. Written as DNA, the CDR3 is TGCGCCAGCAGCCCTCGGGACAGCCTCTACGAGCAGTACTTC.

This chain links TRBV6-5 with TRBJ1-2; TRBD1 is a possible D gene (6 bases). The CDR3 has 13 amino acids. The germline V gene encodes CDR1 MNHEY and CDR2 SVGAGI. V was shortened by 6 bases and J by 6 bases, with 14 bases between the two germline ends. CDR3 residues: CASSPRGLDGYTF. CDR3 DNA sequence: TGTGCCAGCAGCCCTAGGGGGTTGGATGGCTACACCTTC.

The genes are TRBV6-5 and TRBJ2-4; D uncertain. The CDR3 has 15 amino acids. Germline values: CDR1 MNHEY, CDR2 SVGAGI. V lost 6 bases and J 0 bases, leaving 12 bases between the germline ends. The CDR3 sequence: CASSQQSVAKNIQYF. The DNA for the CDR3 is TGTGCCAGCAGCCAACAATCAGTAGCCAAAAACATTCAGTACTTC.

The chain couples TRBV29-1 to TRBJ2-3, with D possibly being TRBD2 (5 bases). CDR3 length equals 13 residues. V was shortened by 5 bases and J by 0 bases, with 9 bases between the two germline ends. Germline CDR1 reads SQVTM; CDR2 reads ANQGSEA. The CDR3 reads CSVSGSSTDTQYF. The CDR3 DNA reads as TGCAGCGTTTCGGGAAGCAGCACAGATACGCAGTATTTT.

This rearrangement joins TRBV6-5 to TRBJ2-7; 9 positions agree with TRBD2. The CDR3 consists of 14 residues. The germline gives CDR1 MNHEY, CDR2 SVGAGI. Trimming took 6 bases from V and 3 from J; bases not matched to a gene: 6. This chain's CDR3 is CASRSRLAVYEQYF. The DNA of the CDR3 is TGTGCCAGCAGGAGTAGACTAGCGGTCTACGAGCAGTACTTC.

The V gene is TRBV19, the J gene TRBJ1-2; 8 bases fit TRBD1. V shed 4 bases, J shed 4 bases, and the junction held 8 bases outside the gene matches. CDR1 LNHDA and CDR2 SQIVND come from the germline V gene (reference sequence). The CDR3 runs 15 residues. The CDR3 here is CASSTSGGIGYGYTF. The CDR3 DNA reads TGTGCCAGTAGTACCTCAGGGGGCATAGGCTATGGCTACACCTTC.

The chain combines TRBV28 with TRBJ2-7; tentatively, D is TRBD1 (6 bases). Looked up from germline, CDR1 is MDHEN and CDR2 is SYDVKM. The V gene lost 5 bases and the J gene lost 3 bases, with 8 bases spanning the gap. The CDR3 runs 12 residues. The CDR3 protein is CASSPDSYEQYF. The CDR3 nucleotides are TGTGCCAGCAGTCCGGACAGCTACGAGCAGTACTTC.

This clone was seen once. V gene TRBV21-1 combines with J gene TRBJ2-5; TRBD1 is the table's D call and was not checked against the DNA. TRBV21-1 constitutes a pseudogene. The CDR3 has 16 residues. In DNA form, the CDR3 reads TGTGCCAGCAGCCCGAGGGGGTTCCCCCGGGAAGAGACCCAGTACTTC. As protein: CASSPRGFPREETQYF.

The chain recombines TRBV2 with TRBJ1-2; 7 bases line up with TRBD1. CDR1 is SNHLY, CDR2 FYNNEI, per germline. Unmatched junction bases numbered 5, after V lost 4 bases and J lost 6 bases. The CDR3 is 13 amino acids. CDR3: CASSVDRVDGYTF. The CDR3 nucleotides are TGTGCCAGCAGTGTTGACAGGGTGGATGGCTACACCTTC. Variable domain in full (rest from reference TRBV2 and TRBJ1-2): EPEVTQTPSHQVTQMGQEVILRCVPISNHLYFYWYRQILGQKVEFLVSFYNNEISEKSEIFDDQFSVERPDGSNFTLKIRSTKLEDSAMYFCASSVDRVDGYTFGSGTRLTVV.

The chain recombines TRBV5-1 with TRBJ2-1, with D perhaps matching TRBD1 (5 bases). The germline CDR1 and CDR2 sequences are SGHRS and YFSETQ. V was cut by 2 bases and J by 5 bases, with 11 bases left in between. The CDR3 length is 14 residues. CDR3 sequence: CASSFRQPNNEQFF. The CDR3 coding sequence is TGCGCCAGCAGCTTTCGACAGCCTAACAATGAGCAGTTCTTC.

The chain employs TRBV2 and TRBJ2-5; 10 positions agree with TRBD2. Germline V gene data show CDR1 as SNHLY and CDR2 as FYNNEI. V shed 8 bases, J shed 5 bases, and the junction held 14 bases outside the gene matches. The CDR3 extends over 16 amino acids. The CDR3 spells CASPGASGSPSETQYF. The CDR3 DNA reads TGTGCCAGCCCTGGAGCTAGCGGGAGTCCCTCGGAGACCCAGTACTTC.

The chain joins TRBV7-9 to TRBJ2-7, with TRBD2 matching 14 bases. The V gene's germline CDR1 is SEHNR and CDR2 FQNEAQ (reference sequence). With V trimmed by 3 bases and J by 3 bases, 13 bases remained unmatched. The CDR3 contains 19 residues. The CDR3: CASSFMRGTSGSSVYEQYF. The DNA for the CDR3 is TGTGCCAGCAGCTTTATGCGAGGGACTAGCGGGAGTTCGGTCTACGAGCAGTACTTC.

V gene TRBV19 combines with J gene TRBJ2-7; 8 bases agree with TRBD1. This CDR3 region has 14 residues. The trim removed 5 bases at V and 2 bases at J, leaving 5 bases unmatched. CDR1 and CDR2 (germline): LNHDA, SQIVND (reference sequence). The CDR3 reads CASSSAGGAYEQYF. Written as DNA, the CDR3 is TGTGCCAGTAGTTCCGCAGGGGGCGCCTACGAGCAGTACTTC.

This sequence joins TRBV6-1 and TRBJ2-3; D not resolved. The V and J ends lost 3 bases and 1 base respectively, with 14 bases between them. The CDR3 sequence is 16 residues long. Germline V gene lookup returns CDR1 MNHNS and CDR2 SASEGT. CDR3 residues: CASSDKAAAGTDTQYF. In DNA, the CDR3 is TGTGCCAGCAGTGACAAGGCGGCGGCGGGCACAGATACGCAGTATTTT.

This CDR3 reads CAIRTETYEQYF. Here the CDR3 DNA reads TGTGCCATCAGAACAGAGACCTACGAGCAGTACTTC. This chain links TRBV10-3 with TRBJ2-7, with D unclear. V was cut by 6 bases and J by 2 bases, with 8 bases left in between. Per the germline V gene, CDR1 is ENHRY and CDR2 is SYGVKD. This CDR3 contains 12 residues.

The V gene is TRBV7-3, the J gene TRBJ2-3; 15 nucleotides line up with TRBD2. The V gene end was trimmed by 5 bases and the J gene end by 1 base; junction bases not matched to a gene: 10. The CDR3 contains 19 residues. Per germline, CDR1 SGHTA and CDR2 FQGTGA. CDR3 in DNA: TGTGCCAGCAGCCCTCAAGGGGGGACTAGCGGGAGGCGCACAGATACGCAGTATTTT. It codes for CASSPQGGTSGRRTDTQYF.

The chain employs TRBV30 and TRBJ1-2; 7 bases align to TRBD1. V was pared by 0 bases and J by 5 bases, with 9 bases of the junction left unmatched. CDR3 size: 15 residues. Germline V gene sequence: CDR1 GTSNPN, CDR2 SVGIG (reference sequence). The CDR3 coding sequence is TGTGCCTGGAGTGTAGCGAGACAGGGATTTTATGGCTACACCTTC. This sequence encodes CAWSVARQGFYGYTF.

This rearrangement joins TRBV7-6 to TRBJ2-3; 9 bases agree with TRBD1. The germline gives CDR1 SGHVS, CDR2 FNYEAQ. There are 16 residues in the CDR3. V dropped 3 bases and J dropped 3; count of bases not matched to a gene: 7. The DNA of the CDR3 is TGTGCCAGCAGCTTGTCGGGGGACAGGGAAACAGATACGCAGTATTTT. Residues: CASSLSGDRETDTQYF.

This chain uses TRBV4-2 with TRBJ1-1; TRBD1 agrees at 7 bases. The CDR3 sequence is 14 residues long. The germline gives CDR1 LGHNA, CDR2 YNFKEQ. Germline trimming cut 5 bases from V and 8 bases from J; bases unmatched to any gene: 11. This chain's CDR3 is CASSTRQGVLEAFF. The CDR3 coding sequence is TGTGCCAGCAGCACCCGACAGGGAGTCCTCGAAGCTTTCTTT.

The gene calls are TRBV23-1 and TRBJ2-5; TRBD1 agrees at 9 bases. TRBV23-1 qualifies as an ORF whose function is uncertain. CDR3 length equals 14 residues. Trimming cost V 6 bases and J 5 bases; bases outside gene matches: 7. CDR3 nucleotides: TGCGCCAGCAGAGGAGACAGGGGGAGCGAGACCCAGTACTTC. This codes for CASRGDRGSETQYF.

This clone showed up just a few times. V and J are TRBV30 and TRBJ1-1; 7 bases agree with TRBD1. This CDR3 comprises 16 residues. V trimming: 5 bases; J trimming: 2 bases; junction bases outside the gene matches: 14. The germline V gene encodes CDR1 GTSNPN and CDR2 SVGIG (reference sequence). The CDR3 is CAWLKQGLGRNTEAFF. In DNA, the CDR3 is TGTGCCTGGCTCAAACAGGGGTTGGGCCGCAACACTGAAGCTTTCTTT.

The V and J genes are TRBV6-4 and TRBJ2-1, with D maybe TRBD1 (5 bases). The CDR3 consists of 13 residues. Trimming removed 3 bases at V and 7 bases at J, with 10 bases between. The germline V gene encodes CDR1 MRHNA and CDR2 SNTAGT. CDR3 sequence (DNA): TGTGCCAGCAGTGAACAGGCCGGTAATGAGCAGTTCTTC. Protein product: CASSEQAGNEQFF.

CDR3 amino acids: CASSINDRDGYTF. CDR3 nucleotide sequence: TGTGCCAGTAGTATAAACGACAGGGACGGCTACACCTTC. The rearrangement joins TRBV19 to TRBJ1-2; 7 nucleotides line up with TRBD1. Trimming at V came to 2 bases and at J to 8 bases, leaving 5 bases not matched to a gene. The CDR3 contains 13 residues. CDR1 is LNHDA, CDR2 SQIVND, per germline (reference sequence).

This chain joins TRBV19 and TRBJ2-7; perhaps TRBD1 as D (6 bases). Trimming removed 5 bases at V and 0 bases at J, with 14 bases between. Germline CDR1 and CDR2: LNHDA and SQIVND (reference sequence). CDR3 size: 15 residues. The CDR3 here is CASSASRGRSYEQYF. In nucleotides, the CDR3 is TGTGCCAGTAGTGCCTCCAGGGGTCGCTCCTACGAGCAGTACTTC.

The chain carries TRBV19 and TRBJ1-4, with 7 nucleotides matching TRBD1. There are 16 residues in the CDR3. CDR1 and CDR2 (germline): LNHDA, SQIVND (reference sequence). The V gene end was trimmed by 5 bases and the J gene end by 4 bases; junction bases not matched to a gene: 10. The CDR3 nucleotides read TGTGCCAGTAGTCGGGGACAGTCCTGGAATAATGAAAAACTGTTTTTT. Translating it yields CASSRGQSWNNEKLFF.